One and the same sample provided the 25 T cell receptor beta chains below, sequenced in a study of blood T cell repertoires in COVID-19. Data came from immunoSEQ multiplex PCR; TCRdb stores just in-frame clones and leaves some out. The repertoire has about 82,000 clones, approximately 82% of them found once; the top ten carry 15% to 20%. The sample taken for sequencing was peripheral blood. These TCRs come from a woman aged 55-70 years with acute or convalescent COVID-19.

Turning to this clone: Other DNA sequences from this sample encode an identical CDR3 as well. CDR3 bases: TGTGCCAGCAGCTTAGCGGGGGGAAGCACAGATACGCAGTATTTT. Its translation is CASSLAGGSTDTQYF. The chain joins TRBV7-3 to TRBJ2-3; 8 bases agree with TRBD2. This CDR3 comprises 15 residues. Trimming cost V 2 bases and J 0 bases; bases outside gene matches: 1. CDR1 SGHTA and CDR2 FQGTGA come from the germline V gene.

The chain has TRBV6-1 and TRBJ2-7, with 8 bases that match TRBD1. Germline CDR1 MNHNS, CDR2 SASEGT. Germline trimming cut 2 bases from V and 7 bases from J; bases unmatched to any gene: 13. The CDR3 loop spans 16 amino acids. CDR3 residues: CASSEPRQGRSWEQYF. The DNA for the CDR3 is TGTGCCAGCAGTGAACCTAGACAGGGGAGGTCTTGGGAGCAGTACTTC.

V gene TRBV3-1 (or the pseudogene TRBV3-2) combines with J gene TRBJ2-1, with a possible D match to TRBD1 (5 bases). Germline CDR1 and CDR2: LGHDT and YNNKEL (reference sequence). This CDR3 has 15 residues. Trimming removed 0 bases at V and 15 bases at J, with 21 bases between. The CDR3 sequence is CASSQENAQVSVRFF. CDR3 nucleotide sequence: TGTGCCAGCAGCCAAGAGAACGCACAGGTGTCCGTAAGGTTCTTC.

This sequence joins TRBV5-1 and TRBJ2-5, with D possibly being TRBD2 (7 bases). CDR3 length: 15 residues. Germline CDR1 SGHRS, CDR2 YFSETQ. Trimming took 1 base from V and 4 from J, leaving 14 bases between them. The CDR3: CASSLMRGGGETQYF. CDR3 bases: TGCGCCAGCAGCTTGATGAGGGGAGGGGGAGAGACCCAGTACTTC.

This sequence joins TRBV18 and TRBJ2-3; 10 positions agree with TRBD1. J was trimmed by 3 bases and V by 2 bases; bases with no gene match: 5. CDR3 size: 16 residues. Looked up from germline, CDR1 is KGHSH and CDR2 is LQKENI. This chain's CDR3 is CASSPTGTGVTDTQYF. The CDR3 region has the DNA TGTGCCAGCTCACCAACCGGGACAGGGGTAACAGATACGCAGTATTTT. Full variable domain (outside the CDR3, taken from reference TRBV18 and TRBJ2-3): NAGVMQNPRHLVRRRGQEARLRCSPMKGHSHVYWYRQLPEEGLKFMVYLQKENIIDESGMPKERFSAEFPKEGPSILRIQQVVRGDSAAYFCASSPTGTGVTDTQYFGPGTRLTVL.

This chain connects TRBV5-4 to TRBJ2-7; TRBD1 matches 8 bases. CDR3 length equals 14 residues. J was trimmed by 0 bases and V by 2 bases; bases with no gene match: 1. Germline CDR1 SGHNT, CDR2 YYREEE (reference sequence). DNA for the CDR3: TGTGCCAGCAGCTTTGACAGGGGCTCCTACGAGCAGTACTTC. This sequence encodes CASSFDRGSYEQYF. Drawing the rest from reference TRBV5-4 and TRBJ2-7, the complete variable domain is ETGVTQSPTHLIKTRGQQVTLRCSSQSGHNTVSWYQQALGQGPQFIFQYYREEENGRGNFPPRFSGLQFPNYSSELNVNALELDDSALYLCASSFDRGSYEQYFGPGTRLTVT.

This sequence joins TRBV2 and TRBJ2-7, with TRBD1 matching over 7 bases. This CDR3 has 14 amino acids. Per the germline V gene, CDR1 is SNHLY and CDR2 is FYNNEI. Unmatched junction bases numbered 5, after V lost 3 bases and J lost 3 bases. The CDR3 DNA reads TGTGCCAGCAGTGAGGCAGGGGGTGGCTACGAGCAGTACTTC. This gives the protein CASSEAGGGYEQYF.

The gene calls are TRBV27 and TRBJ2-6, with 7 bases aligning to TRBD1. Losses at the gene ends were 5 bases for V and 0 bases for J; bases not matched to a gene: 7. The CDR3 runs 17 residues. Germline V gene data show CDR1 as MNHEY and CDR2 as SMNVEV (reference sequence). CDR3 region: CASSPRDSVSGANVLTF. The DNA for the CDR3 is TGTGCCAGCAGTCCCCGGGACAGCGTCTCTGGGGCCAACGTCCTGACTTTC. The full variable domain, its missing parts supplied by reference TRBV27 and TRBJ2-6, is EAQVTQNPRYLITVTGKKLTVTCSQNMNHEYMSWYRQDPGLGLRQIYYSMNVEVTDKGDVPEGYKVSRKEKRNFPLILESPSPNQTSLYFCASSPRDSVSGANVLTFGAGSRLTVL.

CDR3 nucleotide sequence: TGTGCCACCAGTGATCCTTTACAGGGCGCAGACTATGGCTACACCTTC. This codes for CATSDPLQGADYGYTF. The chain is built from TRBV24-1 and TRBJ1-2, with D maybe TRBD1 (6 bases). The CDR3 loop spans 16 amino acids. V lost 3 bases to trimming and J lost 3 bases, with 16 bases between them. Germline V gene sequence: CDR1 KGHDR, CDR2 SFDVKD.

V usage is TRBV3-1 (or the pseudogene TRBV3-2) and J usage is TRBJ2-7; 7 nucleotides match TRBD2. J was trimmed by 10 bases and V by 4 bases; bases with no gene match: 19. CDR1 and CDR2 from the germline V gene are LGHDT and YNNKEL (reference sequence). The CDR3 totals 16 residues. DNA of the CDR3: TGTGCCAGCAGCCTCAACTGGAGGAGGGCGGGAGAAAGCCAGTACTTC. Protein sequence: CASSLNWRRAGESQYF.

The V gene is TRBV7-9, the J gene TRBJ2-5, with a possible D match to TRBD1 (5 bases). The CDR3 covers 16 residues. Germline V gene lookup returns CDR1 SEHNR and CDR2 FQNEAQ (reference sequence). Trimming took off 5 bases at V and 3 bases at J, with 19 bases between the two ends. The CDR3 sequence is CASSPGAGPFKETQYF. CDR3 DNA sequence: TGTGCCAGCAGCCCAGGAGCAGGGCCGTTCAAAGAGACCCAGTACTTC. The entire variable domain, with the rest obtained from reference TRBV7-9 and TRBJ2-5, is as follows: DTGVSQNPRHKITKRGQNVTFRCDPISEHNRLYWYRQTLGQGPEFLTYFQNEAQLEKSRLLSDRFSAERPKGSFSTLEIQRTEQGDSAMYLCASSPGAGPFKETQYFGPGTRLLVL.

The gene calls are TRBV6-2 or TRBV6-3 and TRBJ2-1; TRBD2 is a possible D gene (7 bases). CDR1 and CDR2 from the germline V gene are MNHEY and SVGEGT. The CDR3 loop spans 14 amino acids. Trimming cost V 5 bases and J 1 base, with 9 bases left between them. The CDR3: CASSRGASYNEQFF. As DNA, the CDR3 is TGTGCCAGCAGTCGGGGGGCATCCTACAATGAGCAGTTCTTC.

The chain employs TRBV28 and TRBJ1-2; tentative D call: TRBD1 (5 bases). This CDR3 comprises 12 residues. V lost 1 base to trimming and J lost 8 bases, with 8 bases between them. The germline gives CDR1 MDHEN, CDR2 SYDVKM. CDR3 DNA: TGTGCCAGCAGTTTATCAGGGCGGGGCTACACCTTC. Translation gives CASSLSGRGYTF.

V usage is TRBV3-1 (or the pseudogene TRBV3-2) and J usage is TRBJ1-2; 8 bases match TRBD1. Looked up from germline, CDR1 is LGHDT and CDR2 is YNNKEL (reference sequence). J was trimmed by 3 bases and V by 0 bases; bases with no gene match: 9. This CDR3 contains 17 residues. The CDR3 loop is CASSQDLRGQEDYGYTF. CDR3 bases: TGTGCCAGCAGCCAAGATCTTAGGGGACAGGAGGACTATGGCTACACCTTC.

The genes are TRBV11-2 and TRBJ2-7; 14 positions agree with TRBD2. In germline, CDR1 is SGHAT, CDR2 FQNNGV. The CDR3 consists of 16 residues. V lost 5 bases and J lost 9; bases outside the gene matches: 12. The CDR3 reads CASSPSGTSGRLGQYF. For the CDR3, the DNA is TGTGCCAGCAGCCCCTCTGGGACTAGCGGGAGACTTGGGCAGTACTTC.

This clone was found a few times. The chain is built from TRBV3-1 (or the pseudogene TRBV3-2) and TRBJ1-6; no definite D call. Germline CDR1 reads LGHDT; CDR2 reads YNNKEL (reference sequence). The CDR3 contains 15 residues. With 0 bases removed from V and 7 bases from J, the gap between germline ends came to 10 bases. The CDR3 loop reads CASSQDFPRNSPLHF. The CDR3 DNA is TGTGCCAGCAGCCAAGATTTTCCGAGGAATTCACCCCTCCACTTT.

This clone was seen a few times. The gene calls are TRBV14 and TRBJ1-6; D perhaps matches TRBD1 (6 bases). CDR3 length equals 16 residues. V was shortened by 3 bases and J by 9 bases, with 18 bases between the two germline ends. The germline gives CDR1 SGHDN, CDR2 FVKESK. The DNA of the CDR3 is TGTGCCAGCAGCCAGTTGCAGGACAGTTTTATTTCACCCCTCCACTTT. As protein: CASSQLQDSFISPLHF.

The V call is TRBV4-2, the J call TRBJ2-7; tentative D call: TRBD2 (5 bases). Germline V gene sequence: CDR1 LGHNA, CDR2 YNFKEQ. The CDR3 loop spans 16 amino acids. V was shortened by 0 bases and J by 3 bases, with 15 bases between the two germline ends. The CDR3 reads CASSQDSASMDYEQYF. The CDR3 DNA follows: TGTGCCAGCAGCCAAGATTCAGCTAGCATGGACTACGAGCAGTACTTC.

The J gene is TRBJ1-2, the V gene TRBV18; TRBD1 matches 10 bases. There are 15 residues in the CDR3. J gave up 4 bases and V 4 bases, and 6 bases lay outside the gene matches. From germline, CDR1 is KGHSH and CDR2 LQKENI. CDR3 loop: CASSQTGGEGYGYTF. CDR3 nucleotide sequence: TGTGCCAGCTCACAGACAGGGGGCGAGGGCTATGGCTACACCTTC. Together with reference TRBV18 and TRBJ1-2, the CDR3 gives the full variable domain: NAGVMQNPRHLVRRRGQEARLRCSPMKGHSHVYWYRQLPEEGLKFMVYLQKENIIDESGMPKERFSAEFPKEGPSILRIQQVVRGDSAAYFCASSQTGGEGYGYTFGSGTRLTVV.

This clone has just one count. The chain has TRBV5-4 and TRBJ2-3; TRBD2 might be the D (6 bases). The length of the CDR3 is 15 residues. With 0 bases removed from V and 2 bases from J, the gap between germline ends came to 10 bases. CDR1 is SGHNT, CDR2 YYREEE, per germline (reference sequence). CDR3 sequence reads: CASSLGEAVTDTQYF. The CDR3 DNA sequence: TGTGCCAGCAGCTTGGGGGAGGCGGTCACAGATACGCAGTATTTT.

This chain connects TRBV5-1 to TRBJ2-5, with 8 bases identical to TRBD2. Germline CDR1 is SGHRS and CDR2 is YFSETQ. Trimming removed 8 bases from V and 0 bases from J; junction bases left unmatched: 9. CDR3 length: 15 amino acids. CDR3 nucleotides: TGCGCCAGTCCGAAGCGGGGGCCTTACCAAGAGACCCAGTACTTC. As protein: CASPKRGPYQETQYF. Based on the CDR3 plus reference TRBV5-1 and TRBJ2-5, the full variable domain is KAGVTQTPRYLIKTRGQQVTLSCSPISGHRSVSWYQQTPGQGLQFLFEYFSETQRNKGNFPGRFSGRQFSNSRSEMNVSTLELGDSALYLCASPKRGPYQETQYFGPGTRLLVL.

In this sample, this clone turned up a few times. V usage is TRBV5-1 and J usage is TRBJ1-2; D gene ambiguous. This CDR3 is built from 13 residues. V lost 2 bases and J lost 1, with 6 bases in between. Per the germline V gene, CDR1 is SGHRS and CDR2 is YFSETQ. CDR3 amino acids: CASSFGSNYGYTF. The CDR3 coding sequence is TGCGCCAGCAGCTTCGGGAGTAACTATGGCTACACCTTC.

The sample holds a few counts of this clone. The rearrangement links TRBV2 to TRBJ1-2; tentative D call: TRBD1 (5 bases). CDR3 length: 15 residues. Germline CDR1 reads SNHLY; CDR2 reads FYNNEI. Trimming left V 0 bases short and J 4 bases short, with 12 bases between. CDR3 in amino acids: CASSEARAGSYGYTF. In DNA form, the CDR3 reads TGTGCCAGCAGTGAAGCTAGGGCAGGGTCCTATGGCTACACCTTC.

This clone was observed a handful of times. The chain links TRBV7-9 to TRBJ2-7, with a tentative D call TRBD1 (5 bases). Germline V CDR1 and CDR2: SEHNR, FQNEAQ (reference sequence). Trimming stripped 2 bases from V and 0 bases from J, with 8 bases between. This CDR3 spans 14 amino acids. The CDR3, as DNA: TGTGCCAGCAGCTTAACAGGACGCTCCTACGAGCAGTACTTC. The encoded protein is CASSLTGRSYEQYF.

This chain uses TRBV5-6 with TRBJ2-3; D is perhaps TRBD2 (6 bases). This CDR3 is built from 13 residues. Germline values: CDR1 SGHDT, CDR2 YYEEEE. The V gene lost 5 bases and the J gene lost 0 bases, with 7 bases spanning the gap. The CDR3 nucleotides read TGTGCCAGCAGGGACTATAGCACAGATACGCAGTATTTT. This gives the protein CASRDYSTDTQYF.